A selection of T cell receptor beta chains follows, all from one sample in a study of regulatory T cells in long-lasting Graves disease. One entry per CDR3 protein, called by TCRdb with MiXCR from the multiplex PCR reads. The sample has approximately 500,000 distinct CDR3 sequences; roughly 21% are singletons. This specimen was peripheral blood mononuclear cells (PBMCs), taken when the disease was refractory, from a patient treated with antithyroid drugs. Receptor source: a female donor with Graves disease. Each CDR3 is given without its conserved first and last residue. D genes are given only for firm matches.

v_call	j_call	d_call	cdr3_aa
TRBV13	TRBJ1-2	TRBD1	ASSFQTGTGGYT
TRBV11-3	TRBJ2-2	-	ASSLDLAGEFSGELF
TRBV28	TRBJ2-7	-	ASSFMGATRKQY
TRBV6-9	TRBJ2-7	TRBD2	ASSYSRSGVTYEQY
TRBV6-5	TRBJ2-5	TRBD2	ASSYGTSGEETQY
TRBV20-1	TRBJ2-3	TRBD2	SVSGTSGRWGTDTQY
TRBV28	TRBJ2-7	-	ASSLSRNEQY
TRBV12-3/TRBV12-4	TRBJ1-5	-	ASSSAGSVQH
TRBV12-3/TRBV12-4	TRBJ2-7	-	ASSSSGPYEQY
TRBV19	TRBJ1-4	-	ASSIGITMATNEKLF
TRBV5-1	TRBJ2-2	-	ASSFRDGGELF
TRBV29-1	TRBJ2-3	-	SVEVLADTQY
TRBV25-1	TRBJ2-5	-	ASSEQDLWTQY
TRBV15	TRBJ1-3	-	ATSAHKGTDGNTIY
TRBV3-1	TRBJ1-2	-	ASSRKSGFVSYGYT
TRBV10-3	TRBJ2-7	-	AISEEWSSYEQY
TRBV5-1	TRBJ2-7	-	ASTDGSYEQY
TRBV27	TRBJ1-2	-	ASSLTGGRSNYGYT
TRBV6-1	TRBJ1-1	-	ASSHLRGGTEAF
TRBV29-1	TRBJ2-7	TRBD2	SVEDLGTSWNSYEQY
TRBV28	TRBJ2-6	-	ASSTPPSGANVLT
TRBV27	TRBJ2-7	-	ASSFPGSGEQY
TRBV12-3/TRBV12-4	TRBJ1-2	-	ASRNSLANYGYT
TRBV25-1	TRBJ1-4	-	ASSDPGASNEKLF